A selection of T cell receptor beta chains follows, all from one sample in a study of CD8+ T cells in alopecia areata. Profiled with immunoSEQ multiplex PCR; TCRdb holds only in-frame clones, not every one. The sample has about 98,000 clones; about 45% are singletons. The specimen sequenced was CD4+ T cells sorted from blood. The source is a human donor with alopecia areata. CDR3s leave out the opening cysteine and the closing phenylalanine or tryptophan.

CDR3aa: SASLQTYEQY; j_gene: TRBJ2-7; v_gene: TRBV29-1
CDR3aa: SVAPDGNYEQY; j_gene: TRBJ2-7; v_gene: TRBV29-1
CDR3aa: ASSSQGYTDTQY; j_gene: TRBJ2-3; v_gene: TRBV5-1
CDR3aa: ASSSQPGSSVEQY; j_gene: TRBJ2-7; v_gene: TRBV7-6
CDR3aa: SVVAGGRYEQY; j_gene: TRBJ2-7; v_gene: TRBV29-1
CDR3aa: ASSRDSYGYT; j_gene: TRBJ1-2; v_gene: TRBV4-2
CDR3aa: ASSLSLAGGMGYEQY; j_gene: TRBJ2-7; v_gene: TRBV7-2
CDR3aa: ASSLDMASPDTQY; j_gene: TRBJ2-3; v_gene: TRBV11-2
CDR3aa: SVKTDPNQPQH; j_gene: TRBJ1-5; v_gene: TRBV29-1
CDR3aa: ASSFYENTEAF; j_gene: TRBJ1-1; v_gene: TRBV5-1
CDR3aa: ASSFDRGEQY; j_gene: TRBJ2-7; v_gene: TRBV7-9
CDR3aa: ASSQRRREGDEQF; j_gene: TRBJ2-1; v_gene: TRBV19
CDR3aa: SVGGTSGNYNEQF; j_gene: TRBJ2-1; v_gene: TRBV29-1
CDR3aa: SVEPGGYHNEQF; j_gene: TRBJ2-1; v_gene: TRBV29-1
CDR3aa: AISRQGNYGYT; j_gene: TRBJ1-2; v_gene: TRBV10-3
CDR3aa: SVVMAGRLSETQY; j_gene: TRBJ2-5; v_gene: TRBV29-1
CDR3aa: ASSVQDTQY; j_gene: TRBJ2-3; v_gene: TRBV2
CDR3aa: ASRTGAWNTEAF; j_gene: TRBJ1-1; v_gene: TRBV6-6
CDR3aa: ASSLLPTGQGGNQPQH; j_gene: TRBJ1-5; v_gene: TRBV28
CDR3aa: ASSQDLIGSEQF; j_gene: TRBJ2-1; v_gene: TRBV4-1
CDR3aa: ASSPRSGADTQY; j_gene: TRBJ2-3; v_gene: TRBV2
CDR3aa: ASSELVVPKYNEQF; j_gene: TRBJ2-1; v_gene: TRBV25-1
CDR3aa: ASTQRETQY; j_gene: TRBJ2-5; v_gene: TRBV2
CDR3aa: ASSRQQTNYGYT; j_gene: TRBJ1-2; v_gene: TRBV6-5
CDR3aa: SVRGDSDTQY; j_gene: TRBJ2-3; v_gene: TRBV29-1
CDR3aa: SVERQGTNTEAF; j_gene: TRBJ1-1; v_gene: TRBV29-1
CDR3aa: ASSQTPARGPGYT; j_gene: TRBJ1-2; v_gene: TRBV27
CDR3aa: ASGLNRQGAETQY; j_gene: TRBJ2-5; v_gene: TRBV12-5
CDR3aa: ASSQGGHSYEQY; j_gene: TRBJ2-7; v_gene: TRBV14
CDR3aa: ASRSPTQNYGYT; j_gene: TRBJ1-2; v_gene: TRBV27
CDR3aa: ASPTSGRLDEQF; j_gene: TRBJ2-1; v_gene: TRBV30
CDR3aa: ASSTRDGYNSAYEQY; j_gene: TRBJ2-7; v_gene: TRBV19
CDR3aa: ASSLASRPGTGAIEQY; j_gene: TRBJ2-7; v_gene: TRBV7-6
CDR3aa: SVDGGDTTNEKLF; j_gene: TRBJ1-4; v_gene: TRBV29-1
CDR3aa: AWSVPETVNIQY; j_gene: TRBJ2-4; v_gene: TRBV30
CDR3aa: SVGALGGGEQF; j_gene: TRBJ2-1; v_gene: TRBV29-1
CDR3aa: ASSPLEGGAEAF; j_gene: TRBJ1-1; v_gene: TRBV9
CDR3aa: ASSSLKGRKNTGELF; j_gene: TRBJ2-2; v_gene: TRBV7-9
CDR3aa: ASQGGETQY; j_gene: TRBJ2-5; v_gene: TRBV6-5
CDR3aa: ASRRTENTGELF; j_gene: TRBJ2-2; v_gene: TRBV7-8
CDR3aa: ASGEDRANQPQH; j_gene: TRBJ1-5; v_gene: TRBV2
CDR3aa: ASSSGARGGSYEQY; j_gene: TRBJ2-7; v_gene: TRBV11-1
CDR3aa: ASSLAVGPAYEQY; j_gene: TRBJ2-7; v_gene: TRBV7-2
CDR3aa: ASSQVANSGSYEQY; j_gene: TRBJ2-7; v_gene: TRBV4-3
CDR3aa: AISEFQQAF; j_gene: TRBJ1-1; v_gene: TRBV10-3
CDR3aa: ASSLWRDNNNEQF; j_gene: TRBJ2-1; v_gene: TRBV28
CDR3aa: ASSFGQSSYNEQF; j_gene: TRBJ2-1; v_gene: TRBV7-8
CDR3aa: ASSAPSGGYNEQF; j_gene: TRBJ2-1; v_gene: TRBV11-3
CDR3aa: ASSLGEGAGEQF; j_gene: TRBJ2-1; v_gene: TRBV7-9
CDR3aa: SVDTRGRAY; j_gene: TRBJ2-7; v_gene: TRBV29-1
CDR3aa: ATGQGITLH; j_gene: TRBJ1-6; v_gene: TRBV25-1
CDR3aa: SVLAGGLDIQY; j_gene: TRBJ2-4; v_gene: TRBV29-1
CDR3aa: ASSLLLADTQETQY; j_gene: TRBJ2-5; v_gene: TRBV5-1
CDR3aa: AWGLLGTYEQY; j_gene: TRBJ2-7; v_gene: TRBV30
CDR3aa: ASTRTGKETQY; j_gene: TRBJ2-5; v_gene: TRBV2
CDR3aa: AWGGTSPSPDTQY; j_gene: TRBJ2-3; v_gene: TRBV30
CDR3aa: ASNSGQGAFGYT; j_gene: TRBJ1-2; v_gene: TRBV9
CDR3aa: SAQGNTEAF; j_gene: TRBJ1-1; v_gene: TRBV20-1